This TCR beta chain emerged from a study of early T cells in non-severe SARS-CoV-2 infection. Study at large: Whole-blood bulk RNA, unsorted, was sequenced, and chains were unpaired.

This CDR3 is 15 amino acids long. Between the trimmed V and J ends, which lost 4 bases and 6 bases, there was a span of 15 bases. Germline CDR1 and CDR2: LNHDA and SQIVND (reference sequence). This clonotype has ten or more counts. Its antigen is unidentified. As part of library construction, unique molecular identifiers were attached to individual cDNA molecules. TCRdb re-analysed the 5' RACE reads in MiXCR, keeping a single row per CDR3 protein. The top ten hold 5.5% to 6.5% of the sample, which has under 50,000 distinct CDR3 sequences, about 4% seen once. Study-wide results and limits: Private and CD4 specificities were missed by VDJdb matching, which favored anti-spike CD8 responses.

The rearrangement links TRBV19 to TRBJ1-4, with no clear D. The sequence was collected from an adult who was a healthcare worker with PCR-confirmed SARS-CoV-2 infection or an uninfected control (not recorded which). The material sequenced was whole blood. The CDR3, as DNA: TGTGCCAGTAGTAGGCCGGGCCGCGGGGATGAAAAACTGTTTTTT. Protein: CASSRPGRGDEKLFF.